This paragraph reports one TCR beta chain. At one end, the junction sequence differs from germline, possibly due to a read error. The CDR3 spans 15 residues. In germline, CDR1 is LGHDT, CDR2 YNNKEL (reference sequence). This sample is part of a study of molecular identifiers for immune sequencing clone quantification. Using its own MiXCR run on the PCR reads, TCRdb lists one record per CDR3 protein. In the table there are under 85,000 distinct CDR3 sequences, 17% of which are singletons. The chain employs TRBV3-1 and TRBJ1-5, with a weak D call TRBD1 (5 bases). Sequencing input: naive CD8+ T cells from blood, with Jurkat cell RNA spiked in. As for subset: FACS-sorted CD8+CD4-CCR7+CD45RA+ naive T cells. This clonotype was obtained from a human donor in good health. Some libraries in this study had Jurkat cell RNA spiked in. The CDR3 DNA reads as TGTGCCGGCAGCCAGGGATCATATAGCAATCAGCCTCAGCATTTT. Translation gives CAGSQGSYSNQPQHF.